This TCR beta chain was profiled in a study of T cell responses to AZD1222 COVID-19 vaccine. About the research overall: Second-dose intervals near 4 or 12 weeks were combined.

Data came from immunoSEQ multiplex PCR; TCRdb stores just in-frame clones and leaves some out. Of 120,000 to 150,000 clones in the sample, just over 90% were seen once. The CDR3 extends over 15 amino acids. The germline gives CDR1 ENHRY, CDR2 SYGVKD. J was trimmed by 2 bases and V by 10 bases; bases with no gene match: 10. To note about this clone: As yet, its antigen is unknown.

Whole-study results and caveats: Receipt of two AZD1222 doses was followed by a rise in Spike-specific TCR breadth and depth. Unmutated variant regions are reportedly targeted by nearly half of spike-specific TCRs. Clonal diversity was possibly underestimated, and white British individuals and females predominated among donors.

The sequencing here drew on peripheral blood, taken on day 0 of AZD1222 vaccination. The source is an adult in good health. This chain links TRBV10-3 with TRBJ2-2, with TRBD2 identical over 7 bases. The CDR3 here is CATASAGINTGELFF. The DNA for the CDR3 is TGTGCCACGGCGTCAGCGGGAATAAACACCGGGGAGCTGTTTTTT.